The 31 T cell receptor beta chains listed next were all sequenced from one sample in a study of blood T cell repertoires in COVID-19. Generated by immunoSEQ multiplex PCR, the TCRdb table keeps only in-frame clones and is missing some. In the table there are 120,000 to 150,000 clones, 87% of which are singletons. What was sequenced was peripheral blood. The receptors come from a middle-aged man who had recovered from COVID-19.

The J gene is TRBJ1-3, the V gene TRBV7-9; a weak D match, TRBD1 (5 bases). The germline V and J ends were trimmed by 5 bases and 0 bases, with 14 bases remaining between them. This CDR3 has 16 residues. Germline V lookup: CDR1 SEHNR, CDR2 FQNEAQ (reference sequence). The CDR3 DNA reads TGTGCCAGCAGCCGATTCGCGGGGGGCTCTGGAAACACCATATATTTT. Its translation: CASSRFAGGSGNTIYF.

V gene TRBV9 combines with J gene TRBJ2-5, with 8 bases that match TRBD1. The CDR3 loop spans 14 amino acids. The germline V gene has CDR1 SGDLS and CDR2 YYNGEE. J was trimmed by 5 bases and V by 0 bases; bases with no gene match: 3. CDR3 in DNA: TGTGCCAGCAGCGTAGCTCCAGGGGGCGAGACCCAGTACTTC. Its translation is CASSVAPGGETQYF. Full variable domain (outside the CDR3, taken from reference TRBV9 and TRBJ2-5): DSGVTQTPKHLITATGQRVTLRCSPRSGDLSVYWYQQSLDQGLQFLIQYYNGEERAKGNILERFSAQQFPDLHSELNLSSLELGDSALYFCASSVAPGGETQYFGPGTRLLVL.

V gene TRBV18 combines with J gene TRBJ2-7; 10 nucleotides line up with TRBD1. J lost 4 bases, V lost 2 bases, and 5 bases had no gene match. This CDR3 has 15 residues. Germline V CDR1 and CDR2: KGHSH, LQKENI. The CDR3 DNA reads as TGTGCCAGCTCACCAGGGGACAGGGGTTTTTACGAGCAGTACTTC. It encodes CASSPGDRGFYEQYF.

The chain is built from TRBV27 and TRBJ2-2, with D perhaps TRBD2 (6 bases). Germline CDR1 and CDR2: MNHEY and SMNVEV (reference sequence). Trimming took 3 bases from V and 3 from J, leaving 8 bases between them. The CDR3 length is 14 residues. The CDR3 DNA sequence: TGTGCCAGCAGTTTTTGGAGGGACACCGGGGAGCTGTTTTTT. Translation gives CASSFWRDTGELFF.

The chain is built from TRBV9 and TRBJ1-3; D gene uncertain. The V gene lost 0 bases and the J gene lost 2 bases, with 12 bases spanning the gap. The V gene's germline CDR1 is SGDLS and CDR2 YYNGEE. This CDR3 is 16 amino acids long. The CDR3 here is CASSVATRGAGNTIYF. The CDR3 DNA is TGTGCCAGCAGCGTAGCTACGCGGGGAGCTGGAAACACCATATATTTT.

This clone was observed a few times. The CDR3 here is CASSRDRLGTF. The CDR3 DNA reads TGTGCCAGCAGTCGGGACAGGCTCGGCACCTTC. This chain uses TRBV2 with TRBJ1-2; 8 bases align to TRBD1. The CDR3 sequence is 11 residues long. The germline V gene has CDR1 SNHLY and CDR2 FYNNEI. V shed 5 bases and J 13 bases; nucleotides not matched to a gene: 6.

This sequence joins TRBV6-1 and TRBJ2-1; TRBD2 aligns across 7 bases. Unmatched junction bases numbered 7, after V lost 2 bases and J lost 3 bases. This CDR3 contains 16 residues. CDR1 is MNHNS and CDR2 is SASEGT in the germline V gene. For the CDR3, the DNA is TGTGCCAGCAGTGAAAATATAGCGGGCTACTACAATGAGCAGTTCTTC. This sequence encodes CASSENIAGYYNEQFF.

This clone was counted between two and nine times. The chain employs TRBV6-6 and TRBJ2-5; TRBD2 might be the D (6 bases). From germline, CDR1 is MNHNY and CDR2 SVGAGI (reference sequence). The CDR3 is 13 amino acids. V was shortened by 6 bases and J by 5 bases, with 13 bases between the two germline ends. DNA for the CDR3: TGTGCCAGCAGCCGAACTAGCTGGGAGACCCAGTACTTC. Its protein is CASSRTSWETQYF.

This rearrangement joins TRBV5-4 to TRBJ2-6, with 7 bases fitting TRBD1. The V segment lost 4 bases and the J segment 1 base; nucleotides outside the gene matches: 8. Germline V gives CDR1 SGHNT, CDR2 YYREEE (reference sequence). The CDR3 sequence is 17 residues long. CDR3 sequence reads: CASSPGTVLSGANVLTF. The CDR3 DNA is TGTGCCAGCAGCCCCGGGACAGTGTTGTCTGGGGCCAACGTCCTGACTTTC.

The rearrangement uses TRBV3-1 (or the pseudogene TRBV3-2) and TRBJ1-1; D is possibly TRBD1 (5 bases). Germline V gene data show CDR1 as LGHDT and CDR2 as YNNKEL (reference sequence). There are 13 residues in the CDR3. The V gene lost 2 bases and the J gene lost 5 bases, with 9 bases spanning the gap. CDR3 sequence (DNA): TGTGCCAGCAGCCAACAGGGTCAGACTGAAGCTTTCTTT. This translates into CASSQQGQTEAFF.

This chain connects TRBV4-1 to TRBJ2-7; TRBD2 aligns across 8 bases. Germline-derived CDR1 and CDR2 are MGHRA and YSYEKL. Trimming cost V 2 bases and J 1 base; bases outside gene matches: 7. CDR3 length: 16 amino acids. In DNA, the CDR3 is TGCGCCAGCAGCCAACGGACAGCGGGGGAATCCTACGAGCAGTACTTC. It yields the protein CASSQRTAGESYEQYF.

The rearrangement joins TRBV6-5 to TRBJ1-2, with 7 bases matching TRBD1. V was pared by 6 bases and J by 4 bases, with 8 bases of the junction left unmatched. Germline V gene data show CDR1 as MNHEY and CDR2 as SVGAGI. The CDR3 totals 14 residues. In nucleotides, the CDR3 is TGTGCCAGCAGCGCAGACAGGGCGGCCTATGGCTACACCTTC. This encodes CASSADRAAYGYTF.

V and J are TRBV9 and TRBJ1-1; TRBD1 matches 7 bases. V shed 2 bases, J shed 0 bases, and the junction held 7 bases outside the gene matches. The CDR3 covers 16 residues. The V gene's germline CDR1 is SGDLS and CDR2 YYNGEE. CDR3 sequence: CASSVGDRVMNTEAFF. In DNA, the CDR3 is TGTGCCAGCAGCGTCGGAGACAGGGTCATGAACACTGAAGCTTTCTTT.

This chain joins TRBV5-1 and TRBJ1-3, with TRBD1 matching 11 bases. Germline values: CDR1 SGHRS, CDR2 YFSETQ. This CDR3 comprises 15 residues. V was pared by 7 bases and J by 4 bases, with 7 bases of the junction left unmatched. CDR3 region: CASGRGTGGGNTIYF. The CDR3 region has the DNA TGCGCCAGCGGTCGGGGGACAGGGGGAGGAAACACCATATATTTT.

CDR3: CASSRKRSTGSNTEAFF. CDR3 in DNA: TGTGCCAGCAGCCGCAAGCGCAGTACAGGATCGAACACTGAAGCTTTCTTT. This chain connects TRBV13 to TRBJ1-1, with D maybe TRBD1 (5 bases). This CDR3 spans 17 amino acids. V lost 5 bases and J lost 1, with 20 bases in between. Germline lookup yields CDR1 PRHDT and CDR2 FYEKMQ (reference sequence).

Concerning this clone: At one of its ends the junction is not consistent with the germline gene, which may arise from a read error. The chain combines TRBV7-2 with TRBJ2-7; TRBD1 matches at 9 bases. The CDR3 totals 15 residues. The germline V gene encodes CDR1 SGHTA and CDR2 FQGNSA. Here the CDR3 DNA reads TGTGCCTGCAGCCTATTGGGACAGGGTACCTACGAGCAGTACTTC. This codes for CACSLLGQGTYEQYF.

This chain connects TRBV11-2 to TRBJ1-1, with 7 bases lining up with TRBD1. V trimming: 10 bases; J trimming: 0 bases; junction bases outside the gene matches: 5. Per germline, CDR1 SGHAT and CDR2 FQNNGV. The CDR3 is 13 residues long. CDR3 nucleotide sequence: TGTGCCACCGAGACAGGGCTGAACACTGAAGCTTTCTTT. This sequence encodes CATETGLNTEAFF.

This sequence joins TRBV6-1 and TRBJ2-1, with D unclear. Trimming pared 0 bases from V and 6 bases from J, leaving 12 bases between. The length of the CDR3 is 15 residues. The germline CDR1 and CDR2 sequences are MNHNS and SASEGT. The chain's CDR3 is CASSEAGLRANEQFF. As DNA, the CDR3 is TGTGCCAGCAGTGAAGCGGGCCTAAGAGCCAATGAGCAGTTCTTC.

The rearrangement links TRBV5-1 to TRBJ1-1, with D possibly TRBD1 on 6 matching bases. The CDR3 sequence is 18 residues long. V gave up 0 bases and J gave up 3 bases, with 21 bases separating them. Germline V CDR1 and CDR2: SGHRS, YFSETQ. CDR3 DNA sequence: TGCGCCAGCAGCTTGGAGGGGGAGATTCGGGAGGGCCACACTGAAGCTTTCTTT. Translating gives CASSLEGEIREGHTEAFF.

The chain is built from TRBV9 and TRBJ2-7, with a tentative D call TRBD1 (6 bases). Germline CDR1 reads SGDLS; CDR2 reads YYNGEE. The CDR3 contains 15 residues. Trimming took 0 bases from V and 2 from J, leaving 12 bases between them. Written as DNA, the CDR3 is TGTGCCAGCAGCGTAGACGGTCAGGGGACCTACGAGCAGTACTTC. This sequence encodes CASSVDGQGTYEQYF.

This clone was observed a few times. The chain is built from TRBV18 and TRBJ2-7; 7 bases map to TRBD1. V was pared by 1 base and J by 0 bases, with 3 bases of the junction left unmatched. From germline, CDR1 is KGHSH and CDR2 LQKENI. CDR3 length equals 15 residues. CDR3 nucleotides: TGTGCCAGCTCACCACGGGGACAGACCTCCTACGAGCAGTACTTC. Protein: CASSPRGQTSYEQYF.

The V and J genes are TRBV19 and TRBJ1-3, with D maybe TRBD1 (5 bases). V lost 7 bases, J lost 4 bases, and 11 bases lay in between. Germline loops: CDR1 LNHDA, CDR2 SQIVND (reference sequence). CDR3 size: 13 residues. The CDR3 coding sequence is TGTGCCAGTACCGGGGGAAACGGAAACACCATATATTTT. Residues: CASTGGNGNTIYF.

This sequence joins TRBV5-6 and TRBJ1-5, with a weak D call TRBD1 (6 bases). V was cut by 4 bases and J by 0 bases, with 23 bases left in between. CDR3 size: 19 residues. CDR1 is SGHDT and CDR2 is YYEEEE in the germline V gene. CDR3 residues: CASSPTGWQGSYSNQPQHF. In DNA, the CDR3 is TGTGCCAGCAGCCCAACCGGGTGGCAGGGGTCTTATAGCAATCAGCCCCAGCATTTT. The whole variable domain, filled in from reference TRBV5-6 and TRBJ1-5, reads DAGVTQSPTHLIKTRGQQVTLRCSPKSGHDTVSWYQQALGQGPQFIFQYYEEEERQRGNFPDRFSGHQFPNYSSELNVNALLLGDSALYLCASSPTGWQGSYSNQPQHFGDGTRLSIL.

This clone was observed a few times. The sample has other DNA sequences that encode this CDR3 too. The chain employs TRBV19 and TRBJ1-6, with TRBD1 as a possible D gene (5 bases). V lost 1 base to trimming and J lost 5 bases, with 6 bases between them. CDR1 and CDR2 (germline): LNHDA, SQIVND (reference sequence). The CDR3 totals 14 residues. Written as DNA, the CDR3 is TGTGCCAGTAGTATAGGGACAAATAATTCACCCCTCCACTTT. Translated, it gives CASSIGTNNSPLHF.

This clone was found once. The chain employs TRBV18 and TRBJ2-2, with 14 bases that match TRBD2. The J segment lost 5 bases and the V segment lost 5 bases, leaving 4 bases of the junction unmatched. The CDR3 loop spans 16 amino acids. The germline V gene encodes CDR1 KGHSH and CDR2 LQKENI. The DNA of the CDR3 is TGTGCCAGCTCATCCGGGACTAGCGGGGGAACCGGGGAGCTGTTTTTT. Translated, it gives CASSSGTSGGTGELFF.

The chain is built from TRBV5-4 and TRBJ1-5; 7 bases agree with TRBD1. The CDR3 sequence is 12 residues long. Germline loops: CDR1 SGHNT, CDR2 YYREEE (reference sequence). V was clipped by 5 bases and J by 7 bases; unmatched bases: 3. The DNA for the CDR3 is TGTGCCAGCAGTTTACAGGGGCAGCCCCAGCATTTT. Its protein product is CASSLQGQPQHF.

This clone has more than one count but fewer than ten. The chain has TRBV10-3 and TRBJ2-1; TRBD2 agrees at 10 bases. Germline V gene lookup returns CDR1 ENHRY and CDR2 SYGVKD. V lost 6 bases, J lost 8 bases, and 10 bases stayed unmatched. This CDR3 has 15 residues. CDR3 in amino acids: CAIRFSSGGKDEQFF. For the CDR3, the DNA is TGTGCCATCAGGTTCTCTAGCGGGGGCAAGGATGAGCAGTTCTTC.

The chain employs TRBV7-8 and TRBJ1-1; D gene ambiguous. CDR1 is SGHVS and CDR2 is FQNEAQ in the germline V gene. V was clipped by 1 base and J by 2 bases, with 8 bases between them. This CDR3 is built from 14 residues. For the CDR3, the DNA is TGTGCCAGCAGCTTAGTGGGCACAAACACTGAAGCTTTCTTT. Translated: CASSLVGTNTEAFF.

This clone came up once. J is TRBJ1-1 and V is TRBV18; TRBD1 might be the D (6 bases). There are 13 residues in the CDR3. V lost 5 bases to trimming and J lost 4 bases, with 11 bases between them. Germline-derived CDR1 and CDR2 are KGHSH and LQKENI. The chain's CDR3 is CASSVTGPTEAFF. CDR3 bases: TGTGCCAGCTCAGTAACAGGGCCCACTGAAGCTTTCTTT.

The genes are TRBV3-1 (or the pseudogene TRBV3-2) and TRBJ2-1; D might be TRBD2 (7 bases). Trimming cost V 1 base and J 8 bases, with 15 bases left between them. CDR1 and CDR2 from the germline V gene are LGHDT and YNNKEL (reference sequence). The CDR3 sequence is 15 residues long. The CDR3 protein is CASSQAGGSLHEQFF. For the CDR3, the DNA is TGTGCCAGCAGCCAAGCGGGGGGCTCTCTCCATGAGCAGTTCTTC.

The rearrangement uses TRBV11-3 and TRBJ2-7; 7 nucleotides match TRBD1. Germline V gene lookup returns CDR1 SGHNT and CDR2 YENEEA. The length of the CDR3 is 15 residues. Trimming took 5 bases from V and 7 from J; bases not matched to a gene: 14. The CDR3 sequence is CASSPQTGTLGEQYF. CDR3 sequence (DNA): TGTGCCAGCAGCCCCCAGACAGGGACCCTAGGGGAGCAGTACTTC.